This entry lists 31 T cell receptor beta chains sequenced from one sample in a study of memory CD4+ T cells and cytomegalovirus serostatus. The sort gate was single viable CD3+CD4+CD8-CD45RO+ cells for memory CD4+ T cells. Profiling relied on immunoSEQ multiplex PCR, and the TCRdb table lists in-frame clones only, not all of them. The table has under 50,000 clones, roughly 78% seen once. The sample consisted of memory CD4+ T cells from blood. Source of these receptors: an adult in good health and CMV-seronegative.

V is TRBV15 and J is TRBJ1-6, with D possibly being TRBD1 (5 bases). Germline-derived CDR1 and CDR2 are LNHNV and YYDKDF (reference sequence). The CDR3 runs 14 residues. Between the trimmed V and J ends, which lost 6 bases and 2 bases, there was a span of 8 bases. The CDR3 reads CATSGGAYNSPLHF. DNA for the CDR3: TGTGCCACCAGTGGAGGGGCCTATAATTCACCCCTCCACTTT.

This chain uses TRBV4-2 with TRBJ2-1, with 12 bases that match TRBD2. CDR3 length: 17 residues. CDR1 LGHNA and CDR2 YNFKEQ come from the germline V gene. Trimming took 3 bases from V and 6 from J; bases not matched to a gene: 9. CDR3 DNA sequence: TGTGCCAGCAGCCAGCGGACTAGCGGGGTCGGAGGCAATGAGCAGTTCTTC. Protein sequence: CASSQRTSGVGGNEQFF.

The chain has TRBV28 and TRBJ2-4; D gene uncertain. Germline loops: CDR1 MDHEN, CDR2 SYDVKM. Trimming cost V 3 bases and J 3 bases, with 12 bases left between them. The CDR3 consists of 15 residues. CDR3 in DNA: TGTGCCAGCAGTTTGGAGCAGTCTGTCAAAAACATTCAGTACTTC. This gives the protein CASSLEQSVKNIQYF.

This rearrangement joins TRBV9 to TRBJ1-4; 8 nucleotides align to TRBD1. The junction had 7 bases not matched to a gene; V was cut back by 2 bases and J by 7 bases. Germline lookup yields CDR1 SGDLS and CDR2 YYNGEE. This CDR3 has 15 residues. Here the CDR3 DNA reads TGTGCCAGCAGCGTTACAGGGGGGGAGAGTGAAAAACTGTTTTTT. Translating gives CASSVTGGESEKLFF.

In this sample, this clone turned up a few times. At one end the junction does not follow the germline gene, possibly because of a read error. The V gene is TRBV25-1, the J gene TRBJ1-2; no clear D gene. Germline assignment: CDR1 MGHDK and CDR2 SYGVNS. This CDR3 comprises 12 residues. CDR3 bases: TGTGCCAGCAGTCAATACGACTATGGCTACACCTTC. It translates to CASSQYDYGYTF.

The rearrangement uses TRBV7-2 and TRBJ2-2, with D possibly matching TRBD1 (6 bases). The CDR3 has 13 residues. Trimming left V 3 bases short and J 5 bases short, with 7 bases between. Germline V gene data show CDR1 as SGHTA and CDR2 as FQGNSA. The CDR3 reads CASSFDRTGELFF. In DNA form, the CDR3 reads TGTGCCAGCAGCTTCGACAGGACCGGGGAGCTGTTTTTT. Full variable domain (outside the CDR3, taken from reference TRBV7-2 and TRBJ2-2): GAGVSQSPSNKVTEKGKDVELRCDPISGHTALYWYRQSLGQGLEFLIYFQGNSAPDKSGLPSDRFSAERTGGSVSTLTIQRTQQEDSAVYLCASSFDRTGELFFGEGSRLTVL.

This clone was recorded only once. This chain uses TRBV2 with TRBJ2-5, with D hard to call. The V gene's germline CDR1 is SNHLY and CDR2 FYNNEI. This CDR3 is built from 12 residues. V shed 4 bases and J shed 0 bases, with 3 bases lying between them. In DNA, the CDR3 is TGTGCCAGCAGTGGGAACCAAGAGACCCAGTACTTC. It specifies CASSGNQETQYF. Drawing the rest from reference TRBV2 and TRBJ2-5, the complete variable domain is EPEVTQTPSHQVTQMGQEVILRCVPISNHLYFYWYRQILGQKVEFLVSFYNNEISEKSEIFDDQFSVERPDGSNFTLKIRSTKLEDSAMYFCASSGNQETQYFGPGTRLLVL.

The chain joins TRBV7-3 to TRBJ2-1, with 11 bases matching TRBD2. Germline CDR1 and CDR2: SGHTA and FQGTGA. J was trimmed by 9 bases and V by 4 bases; bases with no gene match: 8. The CDR3 has 15 residues. The CDR3 coding sequence is TGTGCCAGCAGCTCCGGGACTAGCGGTGTCAGTGAGCAGTTCTTC. Amino acid sequence: CASSSGTSGVSEQFF.

The CDR3 spells CASRSRQAAGNTIYF. DNA for the CDR3: TGTGCCAGCAGATCCCGACAGGCCGCTGGAAACACCATATATTTT. The V gene is TRBV6-5, the J gene TRBJ1-3; D may be TRBD1 (6 bases). The CDR3 has 15 residues. The germline gives CDR1 MNHEY, CDR2 SVGAGI. V was shortened by 6 bases and J by 2 bases, with 14 bases between the two germline ends.

This chain joins TRBV7-3 and TRBJ1-2; unclear D gene. Trimming took off 0 bases at V and 6 bases at J, with 8 bases between the two ends. The CDR3 has 13 residues. CDR1 SGHTA and CDR2 FQGTGA come from the germline V gene. CDR3 protein: CASSLTGVDGYTF. The CDR3 nucleotides are TGTGCCAGCAGCTTAACTGGCGTGGATGGCTACACCTTC.

This clone was seen just once. The CDR3 protein is CASSLSGGETQYF. CDR3 nucleotide sequence: TGTGCCAGCAGCCTGAGCGGTGGGGAGACCCAGTACTTC. The chain links TRBV7-3 to TRBJ2-5, with D maybe TRBD2 (5 bases). V was pared by 5 bases and J by 5 bases, with 12 bases between. There are 13 residues in the CDR3. The V gene's germline CDR1 is SGHTA and CDR2 FQGTGA.

V usage is TRBV5-1 and J usage is TRBJ1-4, with TRBD1 as a possible D gene (6 bases). V lost 5 bases to trimming and J lost 8 bases, with 7 bases between them. Germline V CDR1 and CDR2: SGHRS, YFSETQ. The CDR3 is made up of 11 amino acids. CDR3 bases: TGCGCCAGCAGTCAGGGGGAAAAACTGTTTTTT. As protein: CASSQGEKLFF.

This chain joins TRBV7-2 and TRBJ2-2, with D hard to call. This CDR3 comprises 15 residues. V gave up 2 bases and J gave up 6 bases, with 13 bases separating them. Germline-derived CDR1 and CDR2 are SGHTA and FQGNSA. The CDR3 DNA sequence: TGTGCCAGCAGCTTATTCCGGATTAACTCCGGGGAGCTGTTTTTT. As protein: CASSLFRINSGELFF.

The chain links TRBV7-8 to TRBJ1-4, with 9 bases that match TRBD1. The CDR3 sequence is 20 residues long. V lost 3 bases to trimming and J lost 6 bases; unmatched junction nucleotides: 20. Germline CDR1 is SGHVS and CDR2 is FQNEAQ. The CDR3 is CASSFLPITGGLSKDEKLFF. CDR3 bases: TGTGCCAGCAGCTTCCTTCCGATTACAGGGGGCTTAAGTAAGGATGAAAAACTGTTTTTT.

V is TRBV5-5 and J is TRBJ1-2; 7 bases are shared with TRBD1. CDR1 SGHKS and CDR2 YYEKEE come from the germline V gene (reference sequence). The CDR3 is 15 residues long. J gave up 4 bases and V 0 bases, and 6 bases lay outside the gene matches. CDR3 in DNA: TGTGCCAGCAGCTTGGCCCAGGGGGTGGGCTATGGCTACACCTTC. It encodes CASSLAQGVGYGYTF.

The chain employs TRBV11-1 and TRBJ2-3; 7 positions agree with TRBD1. The junction had 8 bases not matched to a gene; V was cut back by 2 bases and J by 6 bases. Germline V gene data show CDR1 as SGHAT and CDR2 as FQDESV (reference sequence). The CDR3 is made up of 15 amino acids. The CDR3 nucleotides read TGTGCCAGCAGCTTAACAGGACAGGTCTGGGATACGCAGTATTTT. Its translation is CASSLTGQVWDTQYF.

The J gene is TRBJ2-2, the V gene TRBV6-5, with D unresolved. V gave up 3 bases and J gave up 6 bases, with 14 bases separating them. CDR1 MNHEY and CDR2 SVGAGI come from the germline V gene. The CDR3 loop spans 15 amino acids. DNA for the CDR3: TGTGCCAGCAGTTATGGGTCCCGCCGGGCCGGGGAGCTGTTTTTT. Residues: CASSYGSRRAGELFF.

The genes are TRBV11-2 and TRBJ1-1, with D uncertain. The V gene lost 3 bases and the J gene lost 0 bases, with 11 bases spanning the gap. The germline gives CDR1 SGHAT, CDR2 FQNNGV. The CDR3 contains 15 residues. The CDR3 DNA reads as TGTGCCAGCAGCTTCTCCAGACTAATGAACACTGAAGCTTTCTTT. It yields the protein CASSFSRLMNTEAFF.

In this sample, this clone turned up once. The chain employs TRBV5-4 and TRBJ2-7; a weak D match, TRBD1 (7 bases). V was shortened by 4 bases and J by 5 bases, with 16 bases between the two germline ends. Per germline, CDR1 SGHNT and CDR2 YYREEE (reference sequence). The CDR3 is made up of 14 amino acids. The CDR3 DNA sequence: TGTGCCAGCAGCGGCGGGACAGCTCTTCACGAGCAGTACTTC. It specifies CASSGGTALHEQYF.

The CDR3 DNA reads as TGCGCCAGCAGCTTTGGGAGTACAGATACGCAGTATTTT. It specifies CASSFGSTDTQYF. This chain joins TRBV5-1 and TRBJ2-3; a possible D gene is TRBD2 (5 bases). With 2 bases removed from V and 3 bases from J, the gap between germline ends came to 7 bases. Germline CDR1 reads SGHRS; CDR2 reads YFSETQ. This CDR3 is 13 amino acids long.

The chain is built from TRBV27 and TRBJ2-7, with a possible D match to TRBD1 (6 bases). This CDR3 spans 15 amino acids. In germline, CDR1 is MNHEY, CDR2 SMNVEV (reference sequence). Trimming stripped 5 bases from V and 8 bases from J, with 22 bases between. This CDR3 is CASSLFSGAVGKQYF. The CDR3 DNA is TGTGCCAGCAGTCTCTTCTCAGGGGCGGTGGGCAAGCAGTACTTC.

This clone has a handful of counts. This chain joins TRBV28 and TRBJ2-6, with D uncertain. This CDR3 is built from 15 residues. V shed 3 bases and J shed 0 bases, with 6 bases lying between them. CDR1 and CDR2 (germline): MDHEN, SYDVKM. In DNA form, the CDR3 reads TGTGCCAGCAGTTTGGGAACCTCTGGGGCCAACGTCCTGACTTTC. It codes for CASSLGTSGANVLTF.

The chain employs TRBV7-9 and TRBJ1-6, with unresolved D. Germline V gives CDR1 SEHNR, CDR2 FQNEAQ (reference sequence). With 4 bases removed from V and 6 bases from J, the gap between germline ends came to 13 bases. This CDR3 comprises 15 residues. Here the CDR3 reads CASSSREGGNSPLHF. CDR3 nucleotide sequence: TGTGCCAGCAGCTCCAGAGAGGGCGGTAATTCACCCCTCCACTTT.

The chain carries TRBV9 and TRBJ1-6, with D unresolved. The germline gives CDR1 SGDLS, CDR2 YYNGEE. The V gene lost 4 bases and the J gene lost 0 bases, with 17 bases spanning the gap. The CDR3 loop spans 18 amino acids. The CDR3 region is CASSPRQGGSSYNSPLHF. CDR3 nucleotide sequence: TGTGCCAGCAGCCCTCGACAAGGCGGGAGCTCCTATAATTCACCCCTCCACTTT.

In DNA form, the CDR3 reads TGTGCCAGCAGCTTGAACCCGCTAGAAGGCTACACCTTC. This codes for CASSLNPLEGYTF. The J gene is TRBJ1-2, the V gene TRBV7-3; the D is unclear. V was pared by 3 bases and J by 8 bases, with 13 bases between. There are 13 residues in the CDR3. Germline V gives CDR1 SGHTA, CDR2 FQGTGA.

This clone came up a few times. The chain carries TRBV6-1 and TRBJ1-2; a possible D gene is TRBD1 (6 bases). Germline assignment: CDR1 MNHNS and CDR2 SASEGT. The V end lost 6 bases, the J end lost 7 bases, and 18 bases lay between the germline ends. This CDR3 contains 14 residues. The DNA of the CDR3 is TGTGCCAGCAGCGTGGGGGGGGCGGGTTTTGGCTACACCTTC. Its protein is CASSVGGAGFGYTF.

The V call is TRBV28, the J call TRBJ2-1; TRBD2 matches at 10 bases. Germline assignment: CDR1 MDHEN and CDR2 SYDVKM. V shed 0 bases, J shed 5 bases, and the junction held 4 bases outside the gene matches. The CDR3 spans 16 residues. CDR3 DNA sequence: TGTGCCAGCAGTTTATGGGCTAGCGGGGGCCACAATGAGCAGTTCTTC. Translated: CASSLWASGGHNEQFF.

Regarding this clone: One end of the junction varies from germline; a read error may be responsible. V gene TRBV2 combines with J gene TRBJ1-5, with 9 bases lining up with TRBD1. Germline CDR1 reads SNHLY; CDR2 reads FYNNEI. This CDR3 comprises 10 residues. CDR3: CAIRDRVWKF. In DNA, the CDR3 is TGTGCCATCCGGGACAGGGTGTGGAAATTT.

There are a few counts of this clone. V is TRBV11-2 and J is TRBJ1-1; D not certain. The CDR3 loop spans 14 amino acids. The germline V gene encodes CDR1 SGHAT and CDR2 FQNNGV. Trimming took off 1 base at V and 5 bases at J, with 11 bases between the two ends. For the CDR3, the DNA is TGTGCCAGCAGCTTAGGGTCCCTACCTACTGAAGCTTTCTTT. This codes for CASSLGSLPTEAFF.

The chain employs TRBV18 and TRBJ1-1, with D possibly being TRBD1 (5 bases). The V end lost 1 base, the J end lost 6 bases, and 18 bases lay between the germline ends. This CDR3 region has 16 residues. Germline loops: CDR1 KGHSH, CDR2 LQKENI. CDR3 sequence: CASSPLSGAGSPEAFF. The CDR3 DNA follows: TGTGCCAGCTCACCACTTTCGGGCGCAGGGTCTCCTGAAGCTTTCTTT.

Note on this clone: This sample includes further DNA sequences coding for the same CDR3. The chain is built from TRBV5-1 and TRBJ1-5; perhaps TRBD1 as D (6 bases). The CDR3 contains 15 residues. The V and J ends lost 1 base and 4 bases respectively, with 12 bases between them. The V gene's germline CDR1 is SGHRS and CDR2 YFSETQ. CDR3 in amino acids: CASSLLGGRNQPQHF. CDR3 nucleotide sequence: TGCGCCAGCAGCTTGTTAGGGGGTAGAAATCAGCCCCAGCATTTT.